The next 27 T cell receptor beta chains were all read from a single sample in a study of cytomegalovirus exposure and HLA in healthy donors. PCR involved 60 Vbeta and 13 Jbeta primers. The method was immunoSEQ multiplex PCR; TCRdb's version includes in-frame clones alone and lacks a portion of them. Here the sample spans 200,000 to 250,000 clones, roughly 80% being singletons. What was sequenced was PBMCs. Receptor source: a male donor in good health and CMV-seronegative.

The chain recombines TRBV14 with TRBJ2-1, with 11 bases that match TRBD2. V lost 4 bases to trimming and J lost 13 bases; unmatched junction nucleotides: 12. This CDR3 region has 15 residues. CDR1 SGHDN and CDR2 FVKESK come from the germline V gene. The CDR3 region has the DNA TGTGCCAGCAGCCCCCGGCGACTAGCGGGGACGCTTCAGTTCTTC. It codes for CASSPRRLAGTLQFF.

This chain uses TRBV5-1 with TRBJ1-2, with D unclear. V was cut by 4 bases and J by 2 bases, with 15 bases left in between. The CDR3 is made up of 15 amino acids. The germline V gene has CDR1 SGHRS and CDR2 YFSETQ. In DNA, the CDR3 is TGCGCCAGCAGCCTCACACTACGGGAGAACTATGGCTACACCTTC. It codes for CASSLTLRENYGYTF.

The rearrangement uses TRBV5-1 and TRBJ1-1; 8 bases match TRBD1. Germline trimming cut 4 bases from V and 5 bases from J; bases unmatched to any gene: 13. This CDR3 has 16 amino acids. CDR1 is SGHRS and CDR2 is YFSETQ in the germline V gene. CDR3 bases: TGCGCCAGCAGCCCGGAAATTACAGGGGGTCCTACTGAAGCTTTCTTT. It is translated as CASSPEITGGPTEAFF.

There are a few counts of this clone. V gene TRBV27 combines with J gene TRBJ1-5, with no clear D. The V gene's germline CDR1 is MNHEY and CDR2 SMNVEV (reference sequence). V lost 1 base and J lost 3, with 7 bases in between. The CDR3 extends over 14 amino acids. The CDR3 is CASSLWATNQPQHF. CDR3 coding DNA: TGTGCCAGCAGTTTATGGGCAACCAATCAGCCCCAGCATTTT.

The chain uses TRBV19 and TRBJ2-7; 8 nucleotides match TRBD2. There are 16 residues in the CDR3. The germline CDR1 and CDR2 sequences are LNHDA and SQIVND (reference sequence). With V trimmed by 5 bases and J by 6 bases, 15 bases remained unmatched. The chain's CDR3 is CASSASPGTSSTEQYF. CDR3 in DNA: TGTGCCAGTAGTGCATCCCCCGGGACTAGTTCTACCGAGCAGTACTTC.

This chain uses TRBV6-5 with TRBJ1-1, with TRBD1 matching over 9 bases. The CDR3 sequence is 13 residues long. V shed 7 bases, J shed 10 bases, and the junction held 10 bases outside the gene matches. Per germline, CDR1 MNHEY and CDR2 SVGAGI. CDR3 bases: TGTGCCAGCACCCAGACAGGGGGTAGTGGAGCTTTCTTT. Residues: CASTQTGGSGAFF.

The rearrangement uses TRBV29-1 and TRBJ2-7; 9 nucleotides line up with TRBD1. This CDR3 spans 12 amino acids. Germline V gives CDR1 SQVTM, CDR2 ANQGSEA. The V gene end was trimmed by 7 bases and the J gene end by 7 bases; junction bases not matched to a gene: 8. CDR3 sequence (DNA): TGCAGCGCCCACAGGGGGCTTGGGGAGCAGTACTTC. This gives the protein CSAHRGLGEQYF.

The CDR3 DNA reads as TGTGCCAGCAGCTTAGTTCGGAACACCGGGGAGCTGTTTTTT. Protein product: CASSLVRNTGELFF. V is TRBV11-3 and J is TRBJ2-2, with D unresolved. V was clipped by 1 base and J by 1 base, with 4 bases between them. Germline CDR1 and CDR2: SGHNT and YENEEA. The CDR3 loop spans 14 amino acids.

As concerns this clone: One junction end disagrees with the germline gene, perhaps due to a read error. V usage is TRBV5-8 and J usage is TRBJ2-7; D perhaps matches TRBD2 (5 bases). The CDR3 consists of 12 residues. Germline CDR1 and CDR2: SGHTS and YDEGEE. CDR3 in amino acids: CASTLRRYEQYF. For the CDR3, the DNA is TGTGCCAGCACCTTGCGGAGGTACGAGCAGTACTTC.

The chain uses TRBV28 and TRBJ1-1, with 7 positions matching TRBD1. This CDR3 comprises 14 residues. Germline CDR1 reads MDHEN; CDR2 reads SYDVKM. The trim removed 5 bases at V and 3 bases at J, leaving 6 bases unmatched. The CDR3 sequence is CASSPPRGYTEAFF. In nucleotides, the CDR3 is TGTGCCAGCAGTCCACCCAGGGGGTACACTGAAGCTTTCTTT.

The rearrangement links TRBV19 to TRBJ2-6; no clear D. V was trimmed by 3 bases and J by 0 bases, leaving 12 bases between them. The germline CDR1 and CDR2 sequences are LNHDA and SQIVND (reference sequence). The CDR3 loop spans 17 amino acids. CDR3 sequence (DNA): TGTGCCAGTAGTATCCTTGGGCCGGCCTCTGGGGCCAACGTCCTGACTTTC. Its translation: CASSILGPASGANVLTF. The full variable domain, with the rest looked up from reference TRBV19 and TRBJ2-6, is DGGITQSPKYLFRKEGQNVTLSCEQNLNHDAMYWYRQDPGQGLRLIYYSQIVNDFQKGDIAEGYSVSREKKESFPLTVTSAQKNPTAFYLCASSILGPASGANVLTFGAGSRLTVL.

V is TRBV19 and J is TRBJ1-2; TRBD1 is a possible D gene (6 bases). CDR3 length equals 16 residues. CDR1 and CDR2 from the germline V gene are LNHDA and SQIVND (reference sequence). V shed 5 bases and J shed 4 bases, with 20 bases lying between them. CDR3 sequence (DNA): TGTGCCAGTAGTGTACAGGGAAAGAGTCGCGGCTATGGCTACACCTTC. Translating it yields CASSVQGKSRGYGYTF.

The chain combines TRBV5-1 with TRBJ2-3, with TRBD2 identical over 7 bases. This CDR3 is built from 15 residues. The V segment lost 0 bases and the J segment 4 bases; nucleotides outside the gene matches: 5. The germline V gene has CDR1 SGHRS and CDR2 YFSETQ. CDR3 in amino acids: CASSLVAGVSDTQYF. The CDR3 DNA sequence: TGCGCCAGCAGCTTGGTGGCGGGAGTGTCAGATACGCAGTATTTT. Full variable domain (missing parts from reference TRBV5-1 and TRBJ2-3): KAGVTQTPRYLIKTRGQQVTLSCSPISGHRSVSWYQQTPGQGLQFLFEYFSETQRNKGNFPGRFSGRQFSNSRSEMNVSTLELGDSALYLCASSLVAGVSDTQYFGPGTRLTVL.

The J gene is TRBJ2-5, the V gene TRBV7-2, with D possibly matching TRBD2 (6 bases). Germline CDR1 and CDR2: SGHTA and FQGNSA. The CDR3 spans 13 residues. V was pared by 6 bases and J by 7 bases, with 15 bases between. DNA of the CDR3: TGTGCCAGCAGGGACGGGGGTTCGGGGACCCAGTACTTC. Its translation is CASRDGGSGTQYF.

The CDR3 is CASSPLTGQSGNTIYF. The CDR3 bases are TGTGCCAGCAGCCCACTGACAGGGCAATCTGGAAACACCATATATTTT. The chain joins TRBV7-8 to TRBJ1-3, with TRBD1 matching 7 bases. V gave up 5 bases and J gave up 1 base; unmatched junction bases: 8. There are 16 residues in the CDR3. The V gene's germline CDR1 is SGHVS and CDR2 FQNEAQ.

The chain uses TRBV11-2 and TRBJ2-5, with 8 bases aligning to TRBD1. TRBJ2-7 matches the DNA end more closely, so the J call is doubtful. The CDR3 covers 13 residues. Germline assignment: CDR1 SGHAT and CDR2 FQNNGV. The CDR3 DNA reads TGTGCCAGCAGCTCAGACAGGGGTTACGAGCAGTACTTC. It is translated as CASSSDRGYEQYF.

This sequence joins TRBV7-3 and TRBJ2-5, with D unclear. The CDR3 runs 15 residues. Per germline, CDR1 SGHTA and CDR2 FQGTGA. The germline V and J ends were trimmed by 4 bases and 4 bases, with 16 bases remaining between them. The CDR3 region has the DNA TGTGCCAGCAGCTCCCTTGGCGGCGCGGCAGAGACCCAGTACTTC. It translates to CASSSLGGAAETQYF. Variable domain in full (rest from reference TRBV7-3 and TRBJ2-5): GAGVSQTPSNKVTEKGKYVELRCDPISGHTALYWYRQSLGQGPEFLIYFQGTGAADDSGLPNDRFFAVRPEGSVSTLKIQRTERGDSAVYLCASSSLGGAAETQYFGPGTRLLVL.

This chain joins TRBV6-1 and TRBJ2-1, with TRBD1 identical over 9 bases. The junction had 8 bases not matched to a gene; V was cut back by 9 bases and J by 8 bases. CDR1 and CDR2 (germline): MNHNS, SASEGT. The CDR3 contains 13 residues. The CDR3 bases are TGTGCCAGTAAAACCGGGACAGGGTATGAGCAGTTCTTC. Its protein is CASKTGTGYEQFF.

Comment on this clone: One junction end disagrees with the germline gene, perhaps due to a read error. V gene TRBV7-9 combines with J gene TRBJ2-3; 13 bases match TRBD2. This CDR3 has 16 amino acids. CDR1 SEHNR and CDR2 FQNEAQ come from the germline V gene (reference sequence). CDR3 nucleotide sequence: TGTTCCAGCAGCGGGGGACTAGCGGGAAGCACAGATACGCAGTATTTT. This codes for CSSSGGLAGSTDTQYF. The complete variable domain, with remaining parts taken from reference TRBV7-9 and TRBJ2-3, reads DTGVSQNPRHKITKRGQNVTFRCDPISEHNRLYWYRQTLGQGPEFLTYFQNEAQLEKSRLLSDRFSAERPKGSFSTLEIQRTEQGDSAMYLCSSSGGLAGSTDTQYFGPGTRLTVL.

CDR3 DNA sequence: TGTGCCAGCAGTCTTGGGCCGAACACTGAAGCTTTCTTT. It translates to CASSLGPNTEAFF. The rearrangement uses TRBV28 and TRBJ1-1; D not resolved. The CDR3 contains 13 residues. V was trimmed by 5 bases and J by 1 base, leaving 8 bases between them. Per the germline V gene, CDR1 is MDHEN and CDR2 is SYDVKM.

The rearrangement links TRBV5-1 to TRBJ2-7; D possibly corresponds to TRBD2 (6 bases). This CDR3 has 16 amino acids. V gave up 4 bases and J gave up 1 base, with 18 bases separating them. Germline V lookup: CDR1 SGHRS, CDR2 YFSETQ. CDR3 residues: CASSLISLGGSYEQYF. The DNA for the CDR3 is TGCGCCAGCAGCCTCATCAGCCTGGGAGGATCCTACGAGCAGTACTTC.

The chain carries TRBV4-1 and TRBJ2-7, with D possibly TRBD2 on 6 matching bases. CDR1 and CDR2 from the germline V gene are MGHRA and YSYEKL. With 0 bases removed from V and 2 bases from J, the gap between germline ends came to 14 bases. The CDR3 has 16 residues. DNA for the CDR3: TGCGCCAGCAGCCAAGAGAGCTCTAGCGTAACCTACGAGCAGTACTTC. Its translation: CASSQESSSVTYEQYF.

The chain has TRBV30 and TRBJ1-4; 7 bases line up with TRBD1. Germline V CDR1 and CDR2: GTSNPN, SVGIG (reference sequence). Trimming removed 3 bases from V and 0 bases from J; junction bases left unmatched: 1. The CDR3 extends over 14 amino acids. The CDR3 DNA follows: TGTGCCTGGAGGGGACAGACAACTAATGAAAAACTGTTTTTT. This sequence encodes CAWRGQTTNEKLFF.

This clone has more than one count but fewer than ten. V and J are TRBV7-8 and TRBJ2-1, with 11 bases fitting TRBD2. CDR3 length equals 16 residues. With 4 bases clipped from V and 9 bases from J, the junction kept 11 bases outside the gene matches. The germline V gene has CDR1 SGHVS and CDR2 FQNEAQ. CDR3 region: CASSSRTSGSNSEQFF. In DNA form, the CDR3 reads TGTGCCAGCAGCTCTAGAACTAGCGGGAGTAATAGTGAGCAGTTCTTC.

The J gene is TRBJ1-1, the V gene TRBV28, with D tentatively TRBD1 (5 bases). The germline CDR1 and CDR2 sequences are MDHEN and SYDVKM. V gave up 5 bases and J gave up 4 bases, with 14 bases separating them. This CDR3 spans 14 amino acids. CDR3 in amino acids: CASSIAGTFTEAFF. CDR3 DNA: TGTGCCAGCAGTATCGCCGGGACTTTCACTGAAGCTTTCTTT.

The DNA of the CDR3 is TGTGCCAGCAGTGACAGGGTTGGCGGGAATGAGCAGTTCTTC. It yields the protein CASSDRVGGNEQFF. The chain uses TRBV6-4 and TRBJ2-1, with D perhaps matching TRBD2 (5 bases). CDR1 and CDR2 from the germline V gene are MRHNA and SNTAGT. This CDR3 spans 14 amino acids. The V end lost 2 bases, the J end lost 7 bases, and 12 bases lay between the germline ends.

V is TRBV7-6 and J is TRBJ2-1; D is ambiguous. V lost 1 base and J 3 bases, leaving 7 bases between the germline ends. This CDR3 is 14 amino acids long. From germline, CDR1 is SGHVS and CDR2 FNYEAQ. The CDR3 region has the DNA TGTGCCAGCAGCTTAGTTCTCGGCTACAATGAGCAGTTCTTC. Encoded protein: CASSLVLGYNEQFF.